The 10 T cell receptor beta chains below were found in one sample sequenced in a study of T cells in localized non-small cell lung cancer. TCRdb keeps only in-frame clones here, not all; method: immunoSEQ multiplex PCR. The sample lists about 72,000 clones, approximately 84% seen once, with about 14% in the top ten. Sequencing used peripheral blood, obtained before any cancer treatment. The receptors derive from a female donor of 60 years or more with stage I lung adenocarcinoma.

CDR3 DNA: TGCGCCAGCAGCCTTCGGGACAGCCAAGAGACCCAGTACTTC. The encoded protein is CASSLRDSQETQYF. The chain recombines TRBV4-1 with TRBJ2-5; 7 bases line up with TRBD1. From germline, CDR1 is MGHRA and CDR2 YSYEKL. V trimming: 4 bases; J trimming: 1 base; junction bases outside the gene matches: 3. This CDR3 region has 14 residues.

The gene calls are TRBV5-1 and TRBJ2-7, with 9 bases lining up with TRBD2. The CDR3 sequence is 15 residues long. Looked up from germline, CDR1 is SGHRS and CDR2 is YFSETQ. J was trimmed by 3 bases and V by 1 base; bases with no gene match: 5. In DNA, the CDR3 is TGCGCCAGCAGCTTGCGGCTAGCGGGGAACTACGAGCAGTACTTC. As protein: CASSLRLAGNYEQYF.

V gene TRBV27 combines with J gene TRBJ2-1, with TRBD1 as a possible D gene (6 bases). In germline, CDR1 is MNHEY, CDR2 SMNVEV (reference sequence). This CDR3 is built from 13 residues. V lost 8 bases and J 8 bases, leaving 16 bases between the germline ends. DNA of the CDR3: TGTGCCAGCGGGTACAGGGTCGGGCATGAGCAGTTCTTC. This encodes CASGYRVGHEQFF.

V is TRBV9 and J is TRBJ2-2, with unresolved D. The CDR3 loop spans 14 amino acids. Trimming pared 7 bases from V and 2 bases from J, leaving 12 bases between. Germline CDR1 and CDR2: SGDLS and YYNGEE. Written as DNA, the CDR3 is TGTGCCAGCGGGCGGCTCTTTAACACCGGGGAGCTGTTTTTT. Translation gives CASGRLFNTGELFF. The variable domain in full, with the rest retrieved from reference TRBV9 and TRBJ2-2, is DSGVTQTPKHLITATGQRVTLRCSPRSGDLSVYWYQQSLDQGLQFLIQYYNGEERAKGNILERFSAQQFPDLHSELNLSSLELGDSALYFCASGRLFNTGELFFGEGSRLTVL.

The chain is built from TRBV18 and TRBJ1-6; 10 bases match TRBD1. This CDR3 is built from 14 residues. J lost 8 bases, V lost 3 bases, and 1 base had no gene match. Germline assignment: CDR1 KGHSH and CDR2 LQKENI. The CDR3 DNA reads TGTGCCAGCTCACCGGGACAGGGGTATTCACCCCTCCACTTT. This translates into CASSPGQGYSPLHF.

The V gene is TRBV9, the J gene TRBJ2-2, with 8 bases aligning to TRBD2. The V gene's germline CDR1 is SGDLS and CDR2 YYNGEE. V dropped 0 bases and J dropped 2; count of bases not matched to a gene: 12. This CDR3 has 19 residues. The CDR3 sequence: CASSVEVWGTRSNTGELFF. CDR3 sequence (DNA): TGTGCCAGCAGCGTAGAGGTTTGGGGGACTAGGTCTAACACCGGGGAGCTGTTTTTT.

This clone was counted only a few times. The chain carries TRBV6-5 and TRBJ2-2; TRBD2 might be the D (5 bases). CDR1 is MNHEY and CDR2 is SVGAGI in the germline V gene. This CDR3 is built from 15 residues. Trimming shortened V by 2 bases and J by 1 base, and 8 bases separated the two germline ends. In nucleotides, the CDR3 is TGTGCCAGCAGTTACGTCGGGGAGAACACCGGGGAGCTGTTTTTT. Its protein product is CASSYVGENTGELFF.

The rearrangement links TRBV4-2 to TRBJ1-5, with D perhaps matching TRBD1 (5 bases). Per germline, CDR1 LGHNA and CDR2 YNFKEQ. The V end lost 0 bases, the J end lost 9 bases, and 12 bases lay between the germline ends. This CDR3 contains 14 residues. CDR3 nucleotide sequence: TGTGCCAGCAGCCAAGAGGCTCCGGGGCGGCCCCAGCATTTT. Its translation is CASSQEAPGRPQHF.

As regards this clone: The junction and the germline gene differ at one end; a read error may be behind it. The chain is built from TRBV7-7 and TRBJ2-3; D is unclear. The CDR3 is made up of 14 amino acids. Per germline, CDR1 SSHAT and CDR2 FNYEAQ (reference sequence). CDR3: CASSSSTSTDTQYF. The CDR3 nucleotides read TGTGCTAGCAGCTCATCAACTAGCACAGATACGCAGTATTTT.

This clone showed up just a few times. The J gene is TRBJ1-4, the V gene TRBV6-1; D not certain. Germline CDR1 is MNHNS and CDR2 is SASEGT. The CDR3 has 15 residues. V gave up 2 bases and J gave up 8 bases, with 15 bases separating them. The CDR3 here is CASSEIRQATEKLFF. The DNA of the CDR3 is TGTGCCAGCAGTGAAATTAGGCAGGCGACCGAAAAACTGTTTTTT.